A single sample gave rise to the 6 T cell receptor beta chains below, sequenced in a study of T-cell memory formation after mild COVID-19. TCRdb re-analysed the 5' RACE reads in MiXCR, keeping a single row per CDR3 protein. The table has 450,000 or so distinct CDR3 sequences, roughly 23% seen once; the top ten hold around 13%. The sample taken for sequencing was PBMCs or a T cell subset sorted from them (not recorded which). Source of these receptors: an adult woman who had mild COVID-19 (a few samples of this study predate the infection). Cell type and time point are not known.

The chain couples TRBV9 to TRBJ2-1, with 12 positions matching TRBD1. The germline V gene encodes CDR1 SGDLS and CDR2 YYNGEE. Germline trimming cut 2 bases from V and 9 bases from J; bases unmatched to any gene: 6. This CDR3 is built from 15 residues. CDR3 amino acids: CASSVSGTGGIEQFF. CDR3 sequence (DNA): TGTGCCAGCAGCGTCTCCGGGACAGGGGGCATTGAGCAGTTCTTC.

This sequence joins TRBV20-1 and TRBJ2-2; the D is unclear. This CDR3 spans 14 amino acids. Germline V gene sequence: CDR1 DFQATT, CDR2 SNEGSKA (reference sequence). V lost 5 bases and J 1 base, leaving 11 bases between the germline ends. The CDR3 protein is CSAGSSLNTGELFF. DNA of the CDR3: TGCAGTGCTGGGTCGAGCTTGAACACCGGGGAGCTGTTTTTT.

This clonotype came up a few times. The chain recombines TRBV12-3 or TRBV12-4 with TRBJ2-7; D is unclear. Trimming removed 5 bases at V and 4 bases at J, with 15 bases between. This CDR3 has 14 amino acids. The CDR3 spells CASSRLSGLYEQYF. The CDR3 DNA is TGTGCCAGCAGTCGTTTGTCCGGGTTGTACGAGCAGTACTTC.

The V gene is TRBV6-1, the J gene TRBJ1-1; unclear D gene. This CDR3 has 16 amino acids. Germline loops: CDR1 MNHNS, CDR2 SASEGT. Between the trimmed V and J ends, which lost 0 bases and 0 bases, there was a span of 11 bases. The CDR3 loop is CASSEALPTMNTEAFF. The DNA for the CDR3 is TGTGCCAGCAGTGAAGCGCTTCCCACTATGAACACTGAAGCTTTCTTT.

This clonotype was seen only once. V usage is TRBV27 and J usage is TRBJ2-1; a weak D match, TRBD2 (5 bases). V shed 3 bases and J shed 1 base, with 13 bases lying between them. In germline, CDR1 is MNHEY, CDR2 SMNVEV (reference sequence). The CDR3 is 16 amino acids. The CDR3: CASSFIHRESYNEQFF. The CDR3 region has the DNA TGTGCCAGCAGTTTTATACATCGGGAATCCTACAATGAGCAGTTCTTC.

In DNA form, the CDR3 reads TGTGCCAGCAGTGAACCCCCCGGGACAGGGGAAGAGCAGTACTTC. Translating gives CASSEPPGTGEEQYF. The V gene is TRBV2, the J gene TRBJ2-7; 10 bases line up with TRBD1. The junction had 8 bases not matched to a gene; V was cut back by 2 bases and J by 7 bases. The CDR3 totals 15 residues. CDR1 and CDR2 from the germline V gene are SNHLY and FYNNEI.